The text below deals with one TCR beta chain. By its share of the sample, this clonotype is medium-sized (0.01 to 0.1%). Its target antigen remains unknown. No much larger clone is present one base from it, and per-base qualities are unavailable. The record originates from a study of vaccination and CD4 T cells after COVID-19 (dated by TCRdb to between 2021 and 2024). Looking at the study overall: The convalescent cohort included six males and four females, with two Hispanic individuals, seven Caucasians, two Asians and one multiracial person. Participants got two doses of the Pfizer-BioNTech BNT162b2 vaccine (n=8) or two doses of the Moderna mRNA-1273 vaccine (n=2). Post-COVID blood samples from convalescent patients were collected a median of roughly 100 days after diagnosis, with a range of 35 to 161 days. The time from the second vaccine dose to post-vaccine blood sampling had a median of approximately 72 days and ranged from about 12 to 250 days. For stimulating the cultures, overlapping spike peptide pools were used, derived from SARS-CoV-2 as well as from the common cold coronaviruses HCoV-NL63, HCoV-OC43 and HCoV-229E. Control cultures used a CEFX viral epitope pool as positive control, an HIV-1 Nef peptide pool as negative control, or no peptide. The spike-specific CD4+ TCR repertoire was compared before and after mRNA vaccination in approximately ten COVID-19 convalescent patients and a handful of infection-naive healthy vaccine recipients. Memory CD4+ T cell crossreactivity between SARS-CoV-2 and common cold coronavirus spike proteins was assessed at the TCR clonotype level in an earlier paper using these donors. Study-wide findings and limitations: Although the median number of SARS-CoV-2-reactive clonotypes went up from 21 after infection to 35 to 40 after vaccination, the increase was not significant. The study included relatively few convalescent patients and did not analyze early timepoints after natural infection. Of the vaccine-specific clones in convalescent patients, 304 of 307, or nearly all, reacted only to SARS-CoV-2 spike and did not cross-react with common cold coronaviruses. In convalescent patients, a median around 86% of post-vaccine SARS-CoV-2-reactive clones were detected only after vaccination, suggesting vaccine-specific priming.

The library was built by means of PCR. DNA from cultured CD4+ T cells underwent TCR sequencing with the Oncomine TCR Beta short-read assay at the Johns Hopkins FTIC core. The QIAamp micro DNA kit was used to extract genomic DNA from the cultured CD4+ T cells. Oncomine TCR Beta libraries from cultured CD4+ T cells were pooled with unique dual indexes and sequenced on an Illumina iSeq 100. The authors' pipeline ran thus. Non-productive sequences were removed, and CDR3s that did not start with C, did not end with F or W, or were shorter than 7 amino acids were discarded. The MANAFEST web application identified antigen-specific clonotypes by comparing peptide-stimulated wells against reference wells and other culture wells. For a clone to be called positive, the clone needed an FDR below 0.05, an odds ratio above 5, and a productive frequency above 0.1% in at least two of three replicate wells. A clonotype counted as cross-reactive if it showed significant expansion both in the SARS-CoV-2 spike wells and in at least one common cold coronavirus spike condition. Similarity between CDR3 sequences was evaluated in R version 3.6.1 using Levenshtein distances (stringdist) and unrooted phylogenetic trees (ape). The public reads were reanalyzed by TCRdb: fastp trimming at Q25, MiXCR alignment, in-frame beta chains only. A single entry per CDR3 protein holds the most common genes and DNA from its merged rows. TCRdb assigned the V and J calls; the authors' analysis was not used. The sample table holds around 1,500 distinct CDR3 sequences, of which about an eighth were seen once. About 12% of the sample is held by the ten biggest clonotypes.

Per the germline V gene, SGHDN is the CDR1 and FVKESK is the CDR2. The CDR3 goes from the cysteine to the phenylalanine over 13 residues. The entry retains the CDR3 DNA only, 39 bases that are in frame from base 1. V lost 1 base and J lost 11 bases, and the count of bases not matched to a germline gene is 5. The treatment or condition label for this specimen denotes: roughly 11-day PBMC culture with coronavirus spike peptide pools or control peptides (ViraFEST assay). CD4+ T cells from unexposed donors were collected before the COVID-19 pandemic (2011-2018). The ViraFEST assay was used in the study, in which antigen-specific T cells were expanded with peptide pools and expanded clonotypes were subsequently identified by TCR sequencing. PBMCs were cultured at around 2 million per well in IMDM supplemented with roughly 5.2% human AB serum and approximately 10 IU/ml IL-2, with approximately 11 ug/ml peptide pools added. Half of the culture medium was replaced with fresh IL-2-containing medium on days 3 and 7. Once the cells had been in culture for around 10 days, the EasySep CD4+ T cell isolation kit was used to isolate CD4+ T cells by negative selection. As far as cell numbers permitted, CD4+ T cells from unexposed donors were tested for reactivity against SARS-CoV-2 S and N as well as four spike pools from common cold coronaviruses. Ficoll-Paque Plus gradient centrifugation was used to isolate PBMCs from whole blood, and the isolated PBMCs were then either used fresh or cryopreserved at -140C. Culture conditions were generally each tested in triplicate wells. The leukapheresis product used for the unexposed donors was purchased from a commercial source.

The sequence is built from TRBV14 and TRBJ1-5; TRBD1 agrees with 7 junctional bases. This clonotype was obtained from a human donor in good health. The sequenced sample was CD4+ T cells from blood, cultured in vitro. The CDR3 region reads CASSQGTGLAQHF. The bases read TGTGCCAGCAGCCAAGGGACAGGTTTGGCCCAGCATTTT.